This T cell receptor beta chain was sequenced in a study of cytomegalovirus exposure and HLA in healthy donors (dated by TCRdb to about 2017). Context from the whole study: In an earlier analysis of several hundred of the donors, approximately 300 Gb of sequence data and about 110 million unique TCR beta sequences from some 170 million T cells were reported. The later analysis used no new phenotypic data to find candidate immune exposures, relying instead on TCR beta sequences and their occurrence across donors. A later analysis re-examined previously published TCR beta repertoires from hundreds of donors and added high-resolution HLA genotyping to investigate patterns of TCR occurrence. Among around 400 genotyped donors of the cohort, an average of about 240,000 unique TCR beta nucleotide sequences was sequenced per donor, of which about 19% were non-productive. A later genetic analysis took genome-wide SNP genotypes for about three fifths of the 666 donors and used that subset as a discovery cohort. An earlier analysis of about 620 of the donors applied high-throughput TCR beta sequencing to assess whether each TCR beta V gene segment acted as functional or pseudogenic. Using immunosequencing, the study profiled T cell repertoires from 640 or so subjects and related those repertoires to cytomegalovirus serostatus. The number of donors typed differed by locus, with 629-630 for A, B, C, DRB1 and DQB1, more than 500 for DQA1, 600 to 610 for DPA1, and around 430 for DPB1. Besides the first cohort of hundreds of subjects, a separate validation cohort made up of 120 different subjects was used. Roughly 5 DR-DQ haplotypes were handled as single units for association and clustering, since linkage in the cohort was strong. Of the roughly 410 genotyped donors, 65% to 90% were placed in the genetic ancestry cluster associated with self-reported Caucasian donors. HLA typing covered class I and class II loci at four-digit resolution. The study was designed to test whether signatures of past pathogen exposure could be identified by cataloging public T cell receptors. Donor age, sex, ethnicity and CMV serostatus were compiled together with the repertoire data. High-throughput TCR immunosequencing, statistical association of individual TCRs with disease status, and machine learning were combined to predict cytomegalovirus infection status. Every discovery cohort repertoire had been produced on one sequencing platform. An early release that covered fewer than 750 HLA-typed donors contained about 300 gigabases of sequencing data and roughly 84 million unique TCR sequences.

Its CDR3 holds 14 amino acids, cysteine through phenylalanine. The only DNA kept is the CDR3, 42 bases in frame from the first base. CDR1 MDHEN and CDR2 SYDVKM are derived from the germline V gene. V has 6 bases trimmed and J has 3 bases trimmed; junction bases matching no gene number 7. Study-wide findings and limitations: In a later genetic analysis, a missense DCLRE1C variant was associated with V-gene and J-gene trimming of TCR beta chains, and the association was replicated in an independent cohort. Linkage disequilibrium might explain the correlated functional status among segregating V segments, but an unknown experimental factor could not be excluded. A later analysis found that HLA-associated TCR beta chains were more clonally expanded and had lower generation probabilities than equally common non-associated chains. Some 16 rarely observed V segments, including chromosome 9 orphons, were excluded from the earlier analysis of several hundred of the donors because counts were too low. In an earlier analysis of about 540 of the donors, most TCR beta V segments were observed in productive rearrangements about 90% or about 30% of the time, broadly matching IMGT annotations. Assigning TCR associations to individual alleles was difficult when HLA alleles, especially DR and DQ, strongly co-occurred. The classifier was reported to diagnose cytomegalovirus status with high specificity and sensitivity in both the original cohort and the validation cohort. A cluster of highly shared sequence variants was judged likely to be a technical artifact of the sequencing pipeline. In a later genetic analysis, fewer N-insertions in productive TCRs were reported among donors in an Asian-associated ancestry cluster than the 666-donor mean. Some IMGT-functional V segments, including TRBV6-2 and TRBV6-3, could not be distinguished by the 87-base-pair reads and were therefore excluded. In a later analysis, some 17,000 TCR beta sequences were associated with specific HLA alleles at a false discovery rate of 0.05. According to a later analysis, most CMV-associated TCR beta chains appeared to be HLA-restricted, and the HLA associations seemed to be driven largely by CMV exposure. A further reported finding was that TCR beta sequences accurately predicted the HLA-A and HLA-B alleles for most subjects in the first cohort. The presence/absence analyses assumed that sequencing depth was roughly uniform across donors, and that assumption may not be true. Most TCR sequences were observed very rarely across donors, whereas some public TCRs were present in many individuals. The authors suggested that the approach could potentially be extended to other disease states and immunological phenotypes. A later analysis found that TCR association rates varied across HLA loci, with DRB1 alleles showing the most associated TCRs and HLA-C alleles the fewest. Immune exposure information for the cohort was limited to CMV serostatus. A few of the identified cytomegalovirus-associated TCR beta chains were confirmed in vitro to be specific for cytomegalovirus antigens. The study listed 150 to 200 TCR beta chains as associated with cytomegalovirus. This cohort had only TCR beta chains sequenced, and the lack of alpha or paired-chain data limited which features could be detected. According to a later analysis, parvovirus B19, influenza, CMV and Epstein-Barr virus appeared linked to several top co-occurrence clusters. Because some donors lacked HLA typing at each locus, the association tests relied only on the typed subset.

The library was produced with the immunoSEQ multiplex PCR assay. For the multiplex PCR, a mixture combining 60 forward primers for TCR Vbeta segments and 13 reverse primers for TCR Jbeta segments was used. Amplification of the CDR3 region of rearranged TCR beta genes was performed with a multiplex PCR assay on genomic DNA. On the Illumina HiSeq System, the amplified TCR beta libraries were sequenced as 87-base-pair reads. On the study's bioinformatics: A later analysis tallied 70 million to 100 million unique TCR beta chains across the 550 to 850 repertoires, and roughly 11 million of those chains were shared by two or more donors. To remove PCR and sequencing errors, raw reads were error-corrected and collapsed into unique sequences using a nearest-neighbor algorithm that merged closely related sequences. CDR3 sequences were aligned to IMGT reference sequences to assign V, D and J gene segments. For a sequence to be retained, a match of at least six nucleotides to both a V gene segment and a J gene segment was required. A rearrangement counted as productive if the CDR3 had no stop codons and remained in frame with V and J, and every other rearrangement counted as non-productive. Following IMGT convention, CDR3 was defined as the stretch from the second conserved V-encoded cysteine to the conserved J-encoded phenylalanine. The earlier analysis of approximately 590 of the donors excluded any sequence lacking an unambiguous match to a single V gene segment. An earlier analysis of approximately 590 of the donors called V segments functional above 56.7% productive rearrangements and segregating when the between-donor standard deviation exceeded 5%. To diagnose cytomegalovirus status from the catalog of TCR beta chain sequences, a statistical classification framework was built. In a later analysis, TCR nucleotide sequences were compared against IMGT/GENE-DB human TR gene sequences so that V and J genes could be assigned. The TCRdist pipeline was used in a later analysis to assign CDR3 sequences and most-parsimonious VDJ recombination scenarios. In a later analysis, each TCR beta chain was defined by its CDR3 amino acid sequence together with its V-gene family, and reads without a unique V-gene family were excluded. To address suspected cross-contamination and a sequencing artifact, a later analysis removed 550 to 750 highly shared, low-generation-probability nucleotide sequences. In a later analysis, a clonal expansion index for each public chain was calculated from normalized within-repertoire ranks of inferred template counts. In a later analysis, generation probabilities were computed with a VDJ recombination model fitted to out-of-frame rearrangements, and the resulting probabilities were checked against IGoR. In a later analysis, hypergeometric tests were used to score TCR-TCR, TCR-HLA and TCR-CMV co-occurrence, with a repertoire-size bias correction applied to TCR pairs. A later analysis estimated false discovery rates by permuting HLA or CMV assignments 20 times. In a later analysis, co-occurring TCRs were grouped using DBSCAN, with TCRdist sequence similarity added in when clustering inside HLA-allele-positive subsets. Co-occurrence clustering excluded repertoires with fewer than 30,000 or more than 120,000 public chains, plus five with anomalous nucleotide sharing. TCRdb took this table from immuneACCESS and kept in-frame rearrangements with V and J called. Such tables lack part of the clones; where checked against another copy, unresolved V genes explain under half of the gap, and the rest is unexplained. V and J calls and clone size come straight from that table; D and trimming were deduced from the DNA. The table for this sample lists about 74,000 clones. The ten largest account for 6.5% to 8.5% of the sample.

The cohort was made up of 666 healthy bone marrow donors. All cohort members were sampled while nominally healthy, although unrecorded immune exposures were likely present. The donor tested CMV seropositive, placing the donor among the roughly 300 seropositive members of the cohort. Every donor gave a peripheral blood sample, and the peripheral blood mononuclear cells from that sample were used for TCR beta sequencing. The Qiagen DNeasy Blood Extraction Kit was used to extract genomic DNA from the blood cell samples. On this clone itself: The clone's antigen remains unknown.

The sample consisted of PBMCs. This TCR derives from a female donor in good health and CMV-seropositive. The chain is assembled from TRBV28 and TRBJ2-7, with 8 bases in between that match TRBD2. The CDR3 amino acid sequence is: CASSSTSGVYEQYF. The DNA sequence reads TGTGCCAGCAGCTCAACTAGCGGCGTCTACGAGCAGTACTTC.